A selection of T cell receptor beta chains follows, all from one sample in a study of radiotherapy plus CTLA-4 blockade in lung cancer. TCRdb's copy holds only in-frame clones and misses some; the assay was immunoSEQ multiplex PCR. The data show about 31,000 clones, 60% to 80% seen once. Sequencing was performed on peripheral blood, taken from a patient treated with radiotherapy plus ipilimumab. The receptors were sampled from a human donor with non-small cell lung cancer who had stable disease on radiotherapy plus ipilimumab. The CDR3 runs from the conserved cysteine through the conserved F or W. D genes are given only for firm matches. Clone size is shown for a subset of rows, as once, few, many or a class of expanded clone.

>TRBJ2-1|few|TRBV11-2|NA
TGTGCCAGCAGCTTAAGCTTGCGGGGTACCTACAATGAGCAGTTCTTC
CASSLSLRGTYNEQFF
>TRBJ1-6|NA|TRBV6-5|TRBD1
TGTGCCAGCAGTTACTCGGGACAGTTCAATTCACCCCTCCACTTT
CASSYSGQFNSPLHF
>TRBJ1-6|NA|TRBV4-1|NA
TGCGCCAGCAGCCAAACATTAGGGGTAACAGGTTCACCCCTCCACTTT
CASSQTLGVTGSPLHF
>TRBJ1-6|NA|TRBV19|TRBD1
TGTGCCAGTAGTATCAGGGGGGTAAATTCACCCCTCCACTTT
CASSIRGVNSPLHF
>TRBJ1-1|once|TRBV14|NA
TGTGCCAGCAGCCAAGTAGTACCAGGGCGACTAACTGGCACTGAAGCTTTCTTT
CASSQVVPGRLTGTEAFF
>TRBJ2-5|NA|TRBV7-9|TRBD1
TGTGCCAGCAGCGATTCCGGGACAGGCTACGGGGAGACCCAGTACTTC
CASSDSGTGYGETQYF
>TRBJ1-2|NA|TRBV19|NA
TGTGCCAGTATCGCCCAGGGGAGAGTGGTTGGCTACACCTTC
CASIAQGRVVGYTF
>TRBJ2-2|NA|TRBV5-1|TRBD2
TGCGCCAGCAGCCTAGGACTAGCGGGGGGAACCGGGGAGCTGTTTTTT
CASSLGLAGGTGELFF
>TRBJ1-1|NA|TRBV5-1|TRBD1
TGCGCCAGCATGGGGGGGACAGGGGCCACTGAAGCTTTCTTT
CASMGGTGATEAFF
>TRBJ1-4|few|TRBV18|NA
TGTGCCAGCTCACCCCGGGACATCGAAAAACTGTTTTTT
CASSPRDIEKLFF
>TRBJ1-4|once|TRBV18|TRBD1
TGTGCCAGCTCACCAGAGGCGGGACAGCGTGAAAAACTGTTTTTT
CASSPEAGQREKLFF
>TRBJ2-5|NA|TRBV27|NA
TGTGCCAGCAGTTTAGATGATCGGGGGACCCAGTACTTC
CASSLDDRGTQYF
>TRBJ1-1|NA|TRBV18|NA
TGTGCCAGCTCACGCGTGGGGAACACTGAAGCTTTCTTT
CASSRVGNTEAFF
>TRBJ1-6|NA|TRBV14|TRBD1
TGTGCCAGCAGCCATTTGGGTCGGACAGGGGGGGATTCACCCCTCCACTTT
CASSHLGRTGGDSPLHF
>TRBJ1-1|NA|TRBV28|TRBD1
TGTGCCAGCAGTTTAGCCTCGGACAGGGGGCAAACTTTCTTT
CASSLASDRGQTFF
>TRBJ2-1|NA|TRBV30|NA
TGTGCCTGGCGGACTCCTGGACAGACTAATGAGCAGTTCTTC
CAWRTPGQTNEQFF
>TRBJ2-2|NA|TRBV27|TRBD1
TGTGCCAGCAGTCCGGGACAGGGGAGGGCGAACACCGGGGAGCTGTTTTTT
CASSPGQGRANTGELFF
>TRBJ1-2|NA|TRBV28|NA
TGTGCCAGCAGTTCCCCTGGGGGAGACTATGGCTACACCTTC
CASSSPGGDYGYTF
>TRBJ1-3|NA|TRBV28|TRBD1
TGTGCCAGCAGTACACGCCAGGGGGGCTCTGGAAACACCATATATTTT
CASSTRQGGSGNTIYF
>TRBJ1-2|once|TRBV18|NA
TGTGCCAGCTCACCAGGGGGGCTGTATAACTATGGCTACACCTTC
CASSPGGLYNYGYTF
>TRBJ1-1|NA|TRBV18|NA
TGTGCCAGCTCACGCTCAATGGGGGCTGAAGCTTTCTTT
CASSRSMGAEAFF
>TRBJ1-6|NA|TRBV2|TRBD1
TGTGCCAGCATCGCCGGGACAGCCAATTCACCCCTCCACTTT
CASIAGTANSPLHF
>TRBJ1-3|NA|TRBV7-8|NA
TGTGCCAGCAGCTTAGTTAACACCATATATTTT
CASSLVNTIYF
>TRBJ1-2|NA|TRBV9|NA
TGTGCCAGCACTGCGGGGACTAACTATGGCTACACCTTC
CASTAGTNYGYTF
>TRBJ2-7|NA|TRBV27|TRBD1
TGTGCCAGCAGCGTCCAGACAGGGGGCGGCGAGCAGTACTTC
CASSVQTGGGEQYF
>TRBJ2-3|NA|TRBV7-6|TRBD2
TGTGCCAGCAGCTTATCCCACGGGACTAGCGCAGGCCACGGCACAGATACGCAGTATTTT
CASSLSHGTSAGHGTDTQYF
>TRBJ1-1|NA|TRBV7-3|NA
TGTGCCAGCAGCCCGTCAGTCGGGGGGACTGAAGCTTTCTTT
CASSPSVGGTEAFF
>TRBJ1-4|NA|TRBV18|NA
TGTGCCAGCTCACCTCGCGGCCCAGAAAAACTGTTTTTT
CASSPRGPEKLFF
>TRBJ1-2|NA|TRBV18|NA
TGTGCCAGCTCACCAGCAGGGGATTATGGCTACACCTTC
CASSPAGDYGYTF
>TRBJ2-6|NA|TRBV19|NA
TGTGCCAGTAGTATGTGGTCTGGGGCCAACGTCCTGACTTTC
CASSMWSGANVLTF
>TRBJ2-3|NA|TRBV9|TRBD2
TGTGCCAGCAGCGGGGCGGGGGTAAGCACAGATACGCAGTATTTT
CASSGAGVSTDTQYF
>TRBJ1-2|NA|TRBV6-5|NA
TGTGCCAGCAGTTTAACAGGCGCTTTCTATGGCTACACCTTC
CASSLTGAFYGYTF
>TRBJ1-1|NA|TRBV19|NA
TGTGCCAGTAGGGGACGGTTCATGAACACTGAAGCTTTCTTT
CASRGRFMNTEAFF
>TRBJ2-1|NA|TRBV7-6|NA
TGTGCCAGCAGCTTACAGGAGAGCTCCTACAATGAGCAGTTCTTC
CASSLQESSYNEQFF
>TRBJ1-1|NA|TRBV10-1|NA
TGCGCCAGCAAGAGACAGACGAACACTGAAGCTTTCTTT
CASKRQTNTEAFF
>TRBJ1-4|NA|TRBV5-6|NA
TGTGCCAGCAGCTTAGGGGCCCGGGCTAATGAAAAACTGTTTTTT
CASSLGARANEKLFF
>TRBJ1-4|NA|TRBV18|NA
TGTGCCAGCTCACCCCCTCGTGTCGCCTCAACTAATGAAAAACTGTTTTTT
CASSPPRVASTNEKLFF
>TRBJ2-3|NA|TRBV5-1|NA
TGCGCCAGCAGCAACCAGGGCCCAGATACGCAGTATTTT
CASSNQGPDTQYF